The 5 T cell receptor beta chains listed next were all sequenced from one sample in a study of long-term antiretroviral therapy in people with HIV. immunoSEQ v3.0 was run at survey level. The data were produced by immunoSEQ multiplex PCR, yet TCRdb's version contains in-frame clones alone and is incomplete. The data show about 19,000 clones, approximately 84% seen once. Here the sequenced sample was unsorted PBMCs, taken 0.9 years after starting antiretroviral therapy. Source of these receptors: a man between 18 and 29 years old with HIV.

This clone has only a few counts. The V call is TRBV2, the J call TRBJ2-6; D possibly corresponds to TRBD1 (6 bases). Trimming stripped 7 bases from V and 4 bases from J, with 8 bases between. Germline CDR1 is SNHLY and CDR2 is FYNNEI. The CDR3 extends over 13 amino acids. The CDR3 spells CASTGAGANVLTF. The CDR3 DNA follows: TGTGCCAGCACAGGGGCAGGGGCCAACGTCCTGACTTTC. Variable domain in full (rest from reference TRBV2 and TRBJ2-6): EPEVTQTPSHQVTQMGQEVILRCVPISNHLYFYWYRQILGQKVEFLVSFYNNEISEKSEIFDDQFSVERPDGSNFTLKIRSTKLEDSAMYFCASTGAGANVLTFGAGSRLTVL.

This chain uses TRBV2 with TRBJ1-6; no clear D. V lost 5 bases, J lost 7 bases, and 9 bases lay in between. Germline CDR1 and CDR2: SNHLY and FYNNEI. CDR3 length equals 13 residues. CDR3 sequence reads: CASSRAANSPLHF. The CDR3 DNA is TGTGCCAGCAGTAGGGCAGCCAATTCACCCCTCCACTTT.

This chain connects TRBV11-2 to TRBJ2-1; TRBD1 aligns across 11 bases. Per germline, CDR1 SGHAT and CDR2 FQNNGV. Unmatched junction bases numbered 12, after V lost 8 bases and J lost 9 bases. This CDR3 has 15 residues. The chain's CDR3 is CASGQTGQGVSEQFF. For the CDR3, the DNA is TGTGCCAGCGGACAAACGGGACAGGGGGTTTCTGAGCAGTTCTTC.

The chain combines TRBV18 with TRBJ1-1; D unresolved. The CDR3 sequence is 14 residues long. V was trimmed by 2 bases and J by 5 bases, leaving 12 bases between them. Germline assignment: CDR1 KGHSH and CDR2 LQKENI. The CDR3: CASSPAGRSTEAFF. DNA for the CDR3: TGTGCCAGCTCACCAGCAGGACGTAGTACTGAAGCTTTCTTT.

The chain joins TRBV11-2 to TRBJ1-1, with 11 bases identical to TRBD1. The J segment lost 0 bases and the V segment lost 6 bases, leaving 6 bases of the junction unmatched. Germline V gene data show CDR1 as SGHAT and CDR2 as FQNNGV. The CDR3 sequence is 16 residues long. Here the CDR3 reads CASRIGQGAMNTEAFF. The CDR3 DNA reads TGTGCCAGCAGGATCGGACAGGGGGCCATGAACACTGAAGCTTTCTTT.